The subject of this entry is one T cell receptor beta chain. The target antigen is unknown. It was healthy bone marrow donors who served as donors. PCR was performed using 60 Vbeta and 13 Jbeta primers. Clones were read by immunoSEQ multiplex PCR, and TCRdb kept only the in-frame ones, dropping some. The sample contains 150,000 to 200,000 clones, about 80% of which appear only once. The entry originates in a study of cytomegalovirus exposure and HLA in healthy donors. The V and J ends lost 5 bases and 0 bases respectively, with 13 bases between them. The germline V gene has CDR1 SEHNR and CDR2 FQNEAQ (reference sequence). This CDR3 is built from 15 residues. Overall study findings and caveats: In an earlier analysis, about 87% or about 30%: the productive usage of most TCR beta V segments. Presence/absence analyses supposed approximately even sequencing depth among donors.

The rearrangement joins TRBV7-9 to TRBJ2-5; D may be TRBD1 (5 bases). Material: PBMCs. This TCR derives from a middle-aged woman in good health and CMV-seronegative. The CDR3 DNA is TGTGCCAGCAGCCCTGGGGCAGGCTACCAAGAGACCCAGTACTTC. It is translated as CASSPGAGYQETQYF. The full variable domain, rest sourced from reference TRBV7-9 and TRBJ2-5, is DTGVSQNPRHKITKRGQNVTFRCDPISEHNRLYWYRQTLGQGPEFLTYFQNEAQLEKSRLLSDRFSAERPKGSFSTLEIQRTEQGDSAMYLCASSPGAGYQETQYFGPGTRLLVL.